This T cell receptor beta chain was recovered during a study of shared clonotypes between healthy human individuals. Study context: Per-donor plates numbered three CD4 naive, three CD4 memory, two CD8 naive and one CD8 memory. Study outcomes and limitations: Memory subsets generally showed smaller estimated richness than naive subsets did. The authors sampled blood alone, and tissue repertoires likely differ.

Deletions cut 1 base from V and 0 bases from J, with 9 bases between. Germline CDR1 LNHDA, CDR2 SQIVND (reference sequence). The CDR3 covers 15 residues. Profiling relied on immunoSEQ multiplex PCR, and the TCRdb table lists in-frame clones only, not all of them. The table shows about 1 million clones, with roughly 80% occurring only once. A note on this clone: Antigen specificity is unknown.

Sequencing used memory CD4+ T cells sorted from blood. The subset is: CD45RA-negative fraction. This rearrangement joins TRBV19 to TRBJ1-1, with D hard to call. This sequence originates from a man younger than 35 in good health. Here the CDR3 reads CASSIGGSMNTEAFF. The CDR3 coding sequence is TGTGCCAGTAGTATAGGTGGATCCATGAACACTGAAGCTTTCTTT. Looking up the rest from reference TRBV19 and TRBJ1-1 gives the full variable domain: DGGITQSPKYLFRKEGQNVTLSCEQNLNHDAMYWYRQDPGQGLRLIYYSQIVNDFQKGDIAEGYSVSREKKESFPLTVTSAQKNPTAFYLCASSIGGSMNTEAFFGQGTRLTVV.